This entry lists 3 T cell receptor beta chains sequenced from one sample in a study of T cells after yellow fever vaccination. TCRdb recomputed calls from the 5' RACE reads with MiXCR, one row per CDR3 protein. The table records about 260,000 distinct CDR3 sequences, 3.6% of them present only once. Specimen: PBMCs, collected 15 days after the yellow fever booster vaccination. All receptors come from a man younger than 35 who received the YFV17D yellow fever vaccine.

This clonotype was found a few times. This rearrangement joins TRBV19 to TRBJ2-1; D is uncertain. The germline V gene has CDR1 LNHDA and CDR2 SQIVND (reference sequence). The CDR3 spans 15 residues. Between the trimmed V and J ends, which lost 1 base and 0 bases, there was a span of 7 bases. CDR3 loop: CASSIASSSYNEQFF. The CDR3 DNA is TGTGCCAGTAGTATAGCTTCGAGCTCCTACAATGAGCAGTTCTTC.

In this sample, this clonotype turned up many times. The rearrangement joins TRBV10-3 to TRBJ2-2; D gene unclear. This CDR3 spans 11 amino acids. Per germline, CDR1 ENHRY and CDR2 SYGVKD. With 3 bases removed from V and 8 bases from J, the gap between germline ends came to 4 bases. The CDR3 here is CAISDGGELFF. CDR3 nucleotide sequence: TGTGCCATCAGTGACGGAGGGGAGCTGTTTTTT.

This clonotype has ten or more counts. This chain joins TRBV9 and TRBJ2-2; the match to TRBD2 covers 8 bases. J lost 0 bases, V lost 4 bases, and 5 bases had no gene match. The germline CDR1 and CDR2 sequences are SGDLS and YYNGEE. The CDR3 is made up of 16 amino acids. In nucleotides, the CDR3 is TGTGCCAGCAGCCCTCGGGGGGGCCCGAACACCGGGGAGCTGTTTTTT. This gives the protein CASSPRGGPNTGELFF.